The entry below describes one T cell receptor beta chain. Its antigen is not identified. The data derive from a study of regulatory T cells in long-lasting Graves disease. Study findings and constraints: TRBV28, TRBJ1-2 and TRBJ2-5 emerged as the favored segments in persistent disease. It was peripheral blood alone, not thyroid tissue, that was studied.

As to time point: newly diagnosed GD, antithyroid drugs for less than 3 months. Scientists built the TCR library using RNA that was extracted from PBMCs. CDR1 and CDR2 (germline): MDHEN, SYDVKM. Trimming cost V 5 bases and J 4 bases; bases outside gene matches: 5. The CDR3 is 15 amino acids. Arm-PCR with iRepertoire HTBI primers amplified the CDR3 regions for these TCR beta libraries. TCRdb reprocessed the multiplex PCR reads with MiXCR, giving one entry per CDR3 protein. Here the sample spans about 620,000 distinct CDR3 sequences, under 20% being singletons. These data also featured in a second study, about T cells in Graves' hyperthyroidism and ophthalmopathy. That report adds: Most thyroid clonotypes with frequency above 0.001 were detected in blood.

The V call is TRBV28, the J call TRBJ2-5; 12 nucleotides align to TRBD2. The receptor was derived from a woman in her twenties or thirties with Graves disease. Sequenced material: peripheral blood mononuclear cells (PBMCs), taken at new diagnosis, from a patient treated with antithyroid drugs. The CDR3 region has the DNA TGTGCCAGCAGTCCCCGGACTAGCGGGGCAGAGACCCAGTACTTC. The encoded protein is CASSPRTSGAETQYF.